This T cell receptor beta chain came from a study of blood T cells in healthy people across ages. With regard to this clonotype: Antigen specificity is unknown.

A sample-barcoded 5' primer and a J-beta primer mix were used in a second PCR of roughly 7 to 11 cycles. In TCRdb, the 5' RACE reads were re-called with MiXCR into one record per CDR3 protein. The table records hundreds of thousands of distinct CDR3 sequences, roughly 44% of them present only once. The study's findings and limits: Naive and antigen-experienced cells were not separated, limiting conclusive comparison.

The sequence derives from a man between 60 and 75 years old in good health. What was sequenced was blood.

DNA for the CDR3: TGTGCCAGCAGTATGAGACTAGCGGGTTACGAGCAGTACTTC. Amino acid sequence: CASSMRLAGYEQYF. V gene TRBV27 combines with J gene TRBJ2-7, with 10 bases fitting TRBD2. The V and J ends lost 5 bases and 4 bases, in that order; junction bases with no gene match: 5. CDR3 length: 14 amino acids. CDR1 is MNHEY, CDR2 SMNVEV, per germline (reference sequence).